The clone carrying this T cell receptor beta chain has a single count. The V end was cut by 6 bases, the J end by 6 bases, with 9 bases between. The CDR3 extends over 13 amino acids. From germline, CDR1 is LNHDA and CDR2 SQIVND (reference sequence). This sample stems from a study of blood T cell repertoires in COVID-19. Original processing notes: Estimates of nucleated cell counts were drawn from the amplification of reference gene primers. Assay: immunoSEQ multiplex PCR; the TCRdb copy retains only in-frame clones and omits some. The V and J calls and clone size are taken from that table; D and trimming were inferred from the DNA. The sample consists of over 130,000 clones, about 86% of them appearing once.

The specimen sequenced was peripheral blood. V and J are TRBV19 and TRBJ1-6; D remains unclear. The TCR sequence derives from a man aged 65-85 years with acute or convalescent COVID-19. CDR3 nucleotides: TGTGCCAGTAGCTCGGGTTTTAATTCACCCCTCCACTTT. It yields the protein CASSSGFNSPLHF.